The 8 T cell receptor beta chains listed next were all sequenced from one sample in a study of blood T cell repertoires in COVID-19. Sequenced by immunoSEQ multiplex PCR; TCRdb stores in-frame clones only, minus some. The repertoire holds tens of thousands of clones, with about 80% as singletons. Specimen: peripheral blood. The receptors shown here come from a man aged 65 to 79 with acute or convalescent COVID-19.

The rearrangement links TRBV11-2 to TRBJ1-2; D call uncertain. V was clipped by 1 base and J by 7 bases, with 16 bases between them. This CDR3 has 15 amino acids. From germline, CDR1 is SGHAT and CDR2 FQNNGV. The CDR3 loop is CASSLGPTNPAGYTF. The CDR3 DNA is TGTGCCAGCAGCTTAGGCCCGACAAACCCGGCTGGCTACACCTTC. The full variable domain, in which reference TRBV11-2 and TRBJ1-2 provide the parts outside the CDR3, is EAGVAQSPRYKIIEKRQSVAFWCNPISGHATLYWYQQILGQGPKLLIQFQNNGVVDDSQLPKDRFSAERLKGVDSTLKIQPAKLEDSAVYLCASSLGPTNPAGYTFGSGTRLTVV.

The chain recombines TRBV19 with TRBJ2-7; TRBD2 matches 12 bases. The CDR3 consists of 14 residues. Germline values: CDR1 LNHDA, CDR2 SQIVND (reference sequence). V shed 5 bases and J 4 bases; nucleotides not matched to a gene: 3. The CDR3 loop reads CASSAGTSGYEQYF. The CDR3 nucleotides are TGTGCCAGTAGTGCCGGGACTAGCGGGTACGAGCAGTACTTC.

The chain employs TRBV7-7 and TRBJ2-7, with 8 bases lining up with TRBD2. This CDR3 region has 14 residues. J gave up 2 bases and V 7 bases, and 7 bases lay outside the gene matches. The germline CDR1 and CDR2 sequences are SSHAT and FNYEAQ (reference sequence). CDR3 residues: CASNQGLAPYEQYF. The CDR3 DNA is TGTGCCAGCAACCAAGGACTAGCACCCTACGAGCAGTACTTC.

The V call is TRBV3-1 (or the pseudogene TRBV3-2), the J call TRBJ1-4; TRBD1 agrees at 7 bases. The CDR3 has 15 amino acids. The junction had 2 bases not matched to a gene; V was cut back by 1 base and J by 3 bases. CDR1 is LGHDT and CDR2 is YNNKEL in the germline V gene (reference sequence). CDR3 loop: CASSQGGQSNEKLFF. CDR3 DNA sequence: TGTGCCAGCAGCCAAGGGGGACAGTCTAATGAAAAACTGTTTTTT.

The V gene is TRBV30, the J gene TRBJ2-5; 7 bases map to TRBD2. The CDR3 runs to 15 residues. The V gene end was trimmed by 3 bases and the J gene end by 2 bases; junction bases not matched to a gene: 9. Germline loops: CDR1 GTSNPN, CDR2 SVGIG (reference sequence). The CDR3 loop reads CAWRSLADFQETQYF. The CDR3 coding sequence is TGTGCCTGGAGATCTCTAGCGGACTTTCAAGAGACCCAGTACTTC.

The CDR3 DNA reads as TGTGCCAGCCAGCGGACCGGGGACATTGAAGCTTTCTTT. Its protein product is CASQRTGDIEAFF. The chain links TRBV5-8 to TRBJ1-1, with a tentative D call TRBD1 (6 bases). Trimming took 7 bases from V and 7 from J, leaving 17 bases between them. This CDR3 has 13 amino acids. Germline CDR1 and CDR2: SGHTS and YDEGEE. Combining the CDR3 with reference TRBV5-8 and TRBJ1-1 gives the whole variable domain EAGVTQSPTHLIKTRGQQATLRCSPISGHTSVYWYQQALGLGLQFLLWYDEGEERNRGNFPPRFSGRQFPNYSSELNVNALELEDSALYLCASQRTGDIEAFFGQGTRLTVV.

Only a few counts were recorded for this clone. The V call is TRBV6-2 or TRBV6-3, the J call TRBJ1-5, with TRBD1 matching 9 bases. The CDR3 length is 18 residues. V shed 2 bases, J shed 0 bases, and the junction held 8 bases outside the gene matches. The germline V gene encodes CDR1 MNHEY and CDR2 SVGEGT. CDR3 nucleotides: TGTGCCAGCAGTTACCAGACCGGGACAGGGACTAGCAATCAGCCCCAGCATTTT. As protein: CASSYQTGTGTSNQPQHF.

The rearrangement links TRBV12-3 or TRBV12-4 to TRBJ2-1; D perhaps matches TRBD1 (5 bases). The CDR3 is made up of 13 amino acids. Trimming cost V 3 bases and J 5 bases, with 8 bases left between them. The CDR3 DNA sequence: TGTGCCAGCAGTTTGGGCAGGGACAATGAGCAGTTCTTC. This encodes CASSLGRDNEQFF.